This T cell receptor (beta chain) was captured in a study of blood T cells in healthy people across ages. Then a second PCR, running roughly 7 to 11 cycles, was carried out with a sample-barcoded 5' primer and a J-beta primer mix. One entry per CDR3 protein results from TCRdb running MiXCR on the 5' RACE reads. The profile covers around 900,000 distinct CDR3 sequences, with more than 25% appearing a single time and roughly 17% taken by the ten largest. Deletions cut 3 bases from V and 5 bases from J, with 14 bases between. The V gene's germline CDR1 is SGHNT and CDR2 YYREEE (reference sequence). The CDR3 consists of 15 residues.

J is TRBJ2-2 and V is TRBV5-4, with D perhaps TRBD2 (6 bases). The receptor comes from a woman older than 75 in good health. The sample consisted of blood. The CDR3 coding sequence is TGTGCCAGCAGCTGGGGCATGGCGGGAACCGGGGAGCTGTTTTTT. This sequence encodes CASSWGMAGTGELFF.